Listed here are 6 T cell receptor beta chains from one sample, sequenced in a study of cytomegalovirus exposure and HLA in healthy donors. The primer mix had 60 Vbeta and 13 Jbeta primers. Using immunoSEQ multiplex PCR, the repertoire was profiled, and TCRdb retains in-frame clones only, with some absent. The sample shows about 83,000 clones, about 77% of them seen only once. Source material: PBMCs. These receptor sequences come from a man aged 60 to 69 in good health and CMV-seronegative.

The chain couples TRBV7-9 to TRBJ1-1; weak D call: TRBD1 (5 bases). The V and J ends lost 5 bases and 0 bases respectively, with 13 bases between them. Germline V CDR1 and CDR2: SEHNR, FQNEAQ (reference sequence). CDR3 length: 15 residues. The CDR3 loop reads CASSLRGGVNTEAFF. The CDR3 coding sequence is TGTGCCAGCAGCCTCCGGGGGGGGGTGAACACTGAAGCTTTCTTT.

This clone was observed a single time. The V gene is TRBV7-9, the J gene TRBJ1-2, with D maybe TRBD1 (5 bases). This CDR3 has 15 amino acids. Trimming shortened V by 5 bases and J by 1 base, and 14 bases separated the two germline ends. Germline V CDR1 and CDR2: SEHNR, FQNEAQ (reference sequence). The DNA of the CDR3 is TGTGCCAGCAGCCTTCAAACCAGGGTTAACTATGGCTACACCTTC. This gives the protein CASSLQTRVNYGYTF.

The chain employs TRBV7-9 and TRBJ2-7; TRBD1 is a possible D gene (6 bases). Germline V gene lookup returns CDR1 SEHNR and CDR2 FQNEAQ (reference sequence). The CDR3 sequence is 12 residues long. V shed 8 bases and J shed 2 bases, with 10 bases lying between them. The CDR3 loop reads CASWDNPYEQYF. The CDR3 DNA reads TGTGCCAGCTGGGACAATCCCTACGAGCAGTACTTC.

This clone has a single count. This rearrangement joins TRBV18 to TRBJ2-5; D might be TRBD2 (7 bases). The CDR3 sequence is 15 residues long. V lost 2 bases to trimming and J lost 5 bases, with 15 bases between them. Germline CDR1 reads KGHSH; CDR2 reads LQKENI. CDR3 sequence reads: CASSPAGADGETQYF. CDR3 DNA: TGTGCCAGCTCACCAGCGGGGGCCGACGGGGAGACCCAGTACTTC.

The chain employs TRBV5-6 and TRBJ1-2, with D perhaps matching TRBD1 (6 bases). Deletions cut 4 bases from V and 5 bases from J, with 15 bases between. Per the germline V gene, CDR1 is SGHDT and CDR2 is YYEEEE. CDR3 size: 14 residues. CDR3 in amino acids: CASSPNGQLYGYTF. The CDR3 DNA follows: TGTGCCAGCAGCCCTAATGGACAGCTATATGGCTACACCTTC.

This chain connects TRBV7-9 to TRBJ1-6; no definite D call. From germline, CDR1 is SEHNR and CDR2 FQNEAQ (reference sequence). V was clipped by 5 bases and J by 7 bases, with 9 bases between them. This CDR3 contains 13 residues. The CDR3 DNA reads TGTGCCAGCAGCGCCCTGGCCAATTCACCCCTCCACTTT. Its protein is CASSALANSPLHF. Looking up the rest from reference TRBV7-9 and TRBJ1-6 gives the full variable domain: DTGVSQNPRHKITKRGQNVTFRCDPISEHNRLYWYRQTLGQGPEFLTYFQNEAQLEKSRLLSDRFSAERPKGSFSTLEIQRTEQGDSAMYLCASSALANSPLHFGNGTRLTVT.